This T cell receptor (beta chain) was obtained from a study of cytomegalovirus exposure and HLA in healthy donors. Notes on this clone: The target antigen is unknown.

The donors were part of the approximately 120-subject validation cohort, which stood apart from the approximately 630-subject first cohort. This CDR3 is built from 16 residues. V lost 5 bases, J lost 1 base, and 17 bases lay in between. CDR1 is SGHTA and CDR2 is FQGNSA in the germline V gene. Sequencing was performed with immunoSEQ multiplex PCR; in TCRdb, only in-frame clones are kept and a portion is missing. The sample has around 130,000 clones; over 75% are singletons. Study-wide results and limits: CMV antigen specificity was confirmed in vitro for a few CMV-associated chains.

The origin of this receptor is a woman under 40 in good health and CMV-seronegative. The specimen sequenced was PBMCs. The chain couples TRBV7-2 to TRBJ1-1, with D tentatively TRBD1 (5 bases). CDR3 protein: CASSLRAGGRNTEAFF. The CDR3, as DNA: TGTGCCAGCAGCCTTCGGGCGGGGGGACGGAACACTGAAGCTTTCTTT.